Listed below are T cell receptor beta chains from one sample, sequenced in a study of T cell responses to AZD1222 COVID-19 vaccine. The table came from immunoSEQ multiplex PCR; TCRdb's copy has only in-frame clones and leaves some out. Of 150,000 to 200,000 clones in the sample, 87% were seen once. The material sequenced was peripheral blood, taken on day 0 of MenACWY control vaccination. All receptors come from an adult in good health. Both conserved end residues are part of each CDR3.

TRBV5-4 | CASRLGWGIGNTGELFF
TRBV28 | CASSLAPTGGAEQYF
TRBV13 | CASSLGLHSYRTDTQYF
TRBV5-5 | CASSPERWNTGELFF
TRBV30 | CAWSSGAGETQYF
TRBV5-1 | CASSFQVTDTQYF
TRBV6-1 | CASSELGPGANVLTF
TRBV5-1 | CASSLAGGQPQHF
TRBV28 | CASSLAGGTDYGYTF
TRBV4-1 | CASSQVMGGGNEQFF
TRBV27 | CASSSDRGSIYNSPLHF
TRBV3-1/TRBV3-2 | CASSRAEYGGNEQFF
TRBV7-2 | CASSSPGRIEAFF
TRBV14 | CASSRAGGYEQYF
TRBV7-2 | CASSSGGFIVGELFF
TRBV5-1 | CASSPGGTNYGYTF
TRBV28 | CASRVSGRIGEQYF
TRBV15 | CATSTRGLAGVRDEQYF
TRBV19 | CATQTGNYQPQHF
TRBV12-1 | CASSFEAGSTDTQYF
TRBV7-3 | CASKAGIGANVLTF
TRBV19 | CANPGQLVDNSPLHF
TRBV5-4 | CASRGAEDTQYF
TRBV27 | CASSWTGSYSGYTF
TRBV25-1 | CASSEYIGLAGETQYF
TRBV9 | CASSPRQGAGNTIYF
TRBV29-1 | CSVDAEIYGYTF
TRBV28 | CATGIDSNTEAFF
TRBV5-1 | CASSLDSGYEQYF
TRBV3-1/TRBV3-2 | CASSQALDSYYGYTF
TRBV15 | CATSRESGRVYEQYF
TRBV2 | CASTRTGVYEQYF
TRBV7-2 | CASSPQGGNSYEQYF
TRBV18 | CASSPTGRTNYGYTF
TRBV7-9 | CASTPESVTEQYF
TRBV11-2 | CASSLEGTSGSGYYNEQFF
TRBV27 | CASMVTGGSAYNSPLHF
TRBV12-3/TRBV12-4 | CASSLWGGELFF
TRBV10-3 | CAISEKGGGETQYF
TRBV9 | CASSVEGGGEQYF
TRBV12-5 | CASGSGFPQHF
TRBV5-6 | CASSLGKGDNQPQHF
TRBV2 | CASRAAYEQYF
TRBV6-5 | CASSYVAQDNSPLHF
TRBV4-1 | CASSQEQSDTEAFF
TRBV30 | CAWSVGVEFYNEQFF
TRBV10-2 | CASSESQGFGGYTF
TRBV19 | CASMLSGGNQPQHF
TRBV6-1 | CASSEQGLANYGYTF
TRBV6-2/TRBV6-3 | CASSYSGRELKANYGYTF
TRBV11-2 | CASSLVTDYGYTF
TRBV7-6 | CASSLTPGGGSGANVLTF
TRBV7-9 | CASSADRSVMNTEAFF
TRBV6-5 | CASRTGQLNTEAFF
TRBV28 | CASISGQGRTEAFF
TRBV29-1 | CSVVRTGGYEQYF
TRBV3-1/TRBV3-2 | CASSHGRNTEAFF
TRBV30 | CAWSVLGLGTEAFF